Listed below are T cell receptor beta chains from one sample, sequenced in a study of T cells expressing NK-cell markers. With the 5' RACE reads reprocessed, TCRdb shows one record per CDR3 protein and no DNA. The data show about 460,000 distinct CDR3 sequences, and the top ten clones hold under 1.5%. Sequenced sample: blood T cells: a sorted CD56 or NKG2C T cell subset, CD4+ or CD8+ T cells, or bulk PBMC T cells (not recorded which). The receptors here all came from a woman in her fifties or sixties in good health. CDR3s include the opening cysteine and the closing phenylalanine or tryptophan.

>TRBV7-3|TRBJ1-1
CASSLGRGRDTEAFF
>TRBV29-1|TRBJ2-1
CSVEDLRPRVYNEQFF
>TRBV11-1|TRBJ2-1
CASSPRVRDVYNEQFF
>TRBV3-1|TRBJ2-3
CASSQYRRDTQYF
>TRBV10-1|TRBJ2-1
CASVRCSDNYNEQFF
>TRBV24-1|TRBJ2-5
CATSDFAGIGQETQYF
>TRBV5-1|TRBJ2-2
CASSSPQGGWTGELFF
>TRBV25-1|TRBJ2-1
CASSEFETSGRIYNEQFF
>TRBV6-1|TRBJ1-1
CASSEMTGVSEAFF
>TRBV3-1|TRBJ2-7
CASSRPGLRTSYEQYF
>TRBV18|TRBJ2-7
CASSPPFTAYYEQYF
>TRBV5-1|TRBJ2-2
CASSPRTRNTGELFF
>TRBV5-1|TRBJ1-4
CASSRQTGRDEKLFF
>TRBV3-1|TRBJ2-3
CASSQDWASGGTQYF
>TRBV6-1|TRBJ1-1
CASKRQGVNTEAFF
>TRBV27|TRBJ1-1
CASGGTFYRGVVSTEAFF
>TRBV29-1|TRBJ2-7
CSVWGWGSYEQYF
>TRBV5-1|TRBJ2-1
CASSLAAGATYNEQFF
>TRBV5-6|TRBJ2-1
CASRYRTSAYNEQFF
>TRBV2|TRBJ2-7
CASSELSGIPRSSYEQYF
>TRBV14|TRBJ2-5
CASSQALPREETQYF
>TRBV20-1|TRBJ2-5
CSASGSAQETQYF